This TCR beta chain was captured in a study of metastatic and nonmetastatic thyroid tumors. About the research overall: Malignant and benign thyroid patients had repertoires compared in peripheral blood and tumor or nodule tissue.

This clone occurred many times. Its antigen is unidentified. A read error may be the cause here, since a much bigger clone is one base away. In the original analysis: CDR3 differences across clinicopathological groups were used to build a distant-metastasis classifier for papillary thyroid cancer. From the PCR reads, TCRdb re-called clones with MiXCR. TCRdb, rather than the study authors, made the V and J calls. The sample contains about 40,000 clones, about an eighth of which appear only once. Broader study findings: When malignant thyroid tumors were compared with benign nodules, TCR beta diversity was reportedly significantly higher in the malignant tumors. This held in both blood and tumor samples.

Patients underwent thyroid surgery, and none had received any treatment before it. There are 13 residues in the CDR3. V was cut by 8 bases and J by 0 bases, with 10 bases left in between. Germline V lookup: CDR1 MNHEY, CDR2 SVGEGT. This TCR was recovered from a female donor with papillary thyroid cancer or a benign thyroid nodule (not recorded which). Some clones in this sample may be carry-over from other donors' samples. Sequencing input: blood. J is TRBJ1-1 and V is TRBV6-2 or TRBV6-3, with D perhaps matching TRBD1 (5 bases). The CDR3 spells CASPEQVNTEAFF. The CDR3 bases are TGTGCCAGCCCGGAACAGGTGAACACTGAAGCTTTCTTT.